Given below is one T cell receptor beta chain in context. Its cognate antigen is unknown. One end of the junction varies from germline; a read error may be responsible. This sample was included in a study of tumor-infiltrating lymphocytes in primary liver carcinoma. Reverse transcription of around 0.45 ug total RNA with a constant-region primer produced TCR beta cDNA. Three rounds of nested multiplex PCR with slightly modified ARM-PCR produced TCR beta libraries. Both of the initial two PCR rounds ran for approximately 11 cycles and employed TRBV1-TRBV30 forward primers alongside a C-beta reverse primer. TCRdb redid the calling of the multiplex PCR reads with MiXCR, one entry per CDR3 protein. The profile covers fewer than 200,000 distinct CDR3 sequences, with 70% to 90% appearing a single time and over 15% taken by the ten largest. Taking about 17-33 mg of unsorted bulk tissue, the authors co-extracted RNA and DNA. Collection of samples drew on five separate regions of each tumor. Each of the tumor samples contained in excess of 75% viable tumor cells.

Germline V gene sequence: CDR1 SGHDT, CDR2 YYEEEE. The CDR3 has 11 residues. Study-wide findings and caveats: Relative to blood, tumors carried a significantly larger fraction of the repertoire in their top 250 clones (p = 0.039).

Specimen: tumor tissue from primary liver carcinoma. The chain employs TRBV5-6 and TRBJ2-7, with unresolved D. The TCR was taken from a man aged 35 to 55 with primary liver carcinoma and hepatitis B virus infection. In nucleotides, the CDR3 is TGTGCCGGCAGCCGCAGATTCGAGCAGTACTTC. Amino acids: CAGSRRFEQYF. The variable domain in full, completed from reference TRBV5-6 and TRBJ2-7, reads DAGVTQSPTHLIKTRGQQVTLRCSPKSGHDTVSWYQQALGQGPQFIFQYYEEEERQRGNFPDRFSGHQFPNYSSELNVNALLLGDSALYLCAGSRRFEQYFGPGTRLTVT.